One and the same sample provided the 23 T cell receptor beta chains below, sequenced in a study of control samples from healthy donors and cancer patients. Produced via immunoSEQ multiplex PCR; TCRdb's table is partial and in-frame only. The profile shows 150,000 or so clones, approximately 93% of them singletons. The sequenced sample consisted of blood. The source of these receptors is a man aged 18 to 30 in good health.

Only a few counts were recorded for this clone. The chain combines TRBV5-4 with TRBJ1-2; D gene ambiguous. This CDR3 spans 14 amino acids. Germline V gene data show CDR1 as SGHNT and CDR2 as YYREEE (reference sequence). The V and J ends lost 0 bases and 3 bases respectively, with 9 bases between them. CDR3 in amino acids: CASSLEFRDYGYTF. The CDR3 DNA is TGTGCCAGCAGCTTGGAGTTCCGGGACTATGGCTACACCTTC. The full variable domain, its missing parts supplied by reference TRBV5-4 and TRBJ1-2, is ETGVTQSPTHLIKTRGQQVTLRCSSQSGHNTVSWYQQALGQGPQFIFQYYREEENGRGNFPPRFSGLQFPNYSSELNVNALELDDSALYLCASSLEFRDYGYTFGSGTRLTVV.

The chain combines TRBV6-1 with TRBJ1-3, with D perhaps matching TRBD1 (5 bases). CDR1 is MNHNS, CDR2 SASEGT, per germline. Trimming stripped 2 bases from V and 1 base from J, with 6 bases between. The CDR3 is 14 residues long. The CDR3 DNA reads as TGTGCCAGCAGTGAAAGGGGTTCTGGAAACACCATATATTTT. It is translated as CASSERGSGNTIYF.

This clone turned up a few times. The genes are TRBV14 and TRBJ1-1; D perhaps matches TRBD1 (6 bases). Trimming left V 5 bases short and J 0 bases short, with 13 bases between. CDR3 size: 15 residues. Germline assignment: CDR1 SGHDN and CDR2 FVKESK. This CDR3 reads CASSRLTGMNTEAFF. DNA of the CDR3: TGTGCCAGCAGCAGATTGACAGGCATGAACACTGAAGCTTTCTTT.

The rearrangement uses TRBV7-9 and TRBJ1-5, with D possibly matching TRBD1 (5 bases). Germline-derived CDR1 and CDR2 are SEHNR and FQNEAQ (reference sequence). Trimming shortened V by 1 base and J by 5 bases, and 15 bases separated the two germline ends. The CDR3 length is 16 residues. The DNA for the CDR3 is TGTGCCAGCAGCTTAGGACGCGAGGGGTGGGATCAGCCCCAGCATTTT. Its translation is CASSLGREGWDQPQHF.

This CDR3 reads CASSLGLAGEADTQYF. CDR3 bases: TGTGCCAGCAGCTTAGGTCTAGCGGGAGAGGCAGATACGCAGTATTTT. The chain couples TRBV7-2 to TRBJ2-3, with 10 nucleotides matching TRBD2. The CDR3 is made up of 16 amino acids. Losses at the gene ends were 1 base for V and 4 bases for J; bases not matched to a gene: 5. Germline CDR1 and CDR2: SGHTA and FQGNSA.

The CDR3 region is CSVGTLDQPQHF. The DNA for the CDR3 is TGCAGTGTGGGGACTCTGGATCAGCCCCAGCATTTT. V gene TRBV29-1 combines with J gene TRBJ1-5; a weak D match, TRBD1 (5 bases). The germline gives CDR1 SQVTM, CDR2 ANQGSEA. The CDR3 is 12 amino acids.

The genes are TRBV19 and TRBJ2-5; 8 bases fit TRBD2. From germline, CDR1 is LNHDA and CDR2 SQIVND (reference sequence). Trimming at V came to 10 bases and at J to 5 bases, leaving 6 bases not matched to a gene. The CDR3 totals 12 residues. CDR3 bases: TGTGCCACTTACGGGGGGGGCGAGACCCAGTACTTC. Its protein product is CATYGGGETQYF.

The chain is built from TRBV10-1 and TRBJ1-3; 8 nucleotides agree with TRBD1. CDR3 length: 15 residues. Germline V CDR1 and CDR2: WNHNN, SYGVQD (reference sequence). V shed 2 bases and J 7 bases; nucleotides not matched to a gene: 7. The CDR3 loop is CASSERTGMLNTIYF. As DNA, the CDR3 is TGCGCCAGCAGTGAGAGGACAGGGATGCTTAACACCATATATTTT.

The chain combines TRBV4-3 with TRBJ2-7, with D unresolved. Trimming took off 0 bases at V and 6 bases at J, with 9 bases between the two ends. CDR3 size: 13 residues. In germline, CDR1 is LGHNA, CDR2 YSLEER. The CDR3 loop reads CASSQDGILEQYF. The CDR3 DNA reads TGCGCCAGCAGCCAAGATGGGATCCTCGAGCAGTACTTC.

V is TRBV15 and J is TRBJ2-1, with 11 bases identical to TRBD1. The CDR3 is 17 amino acids. The V gene's germline CDR1 is LNHNV and CDR2 YYDKDF (reference sequence). The junction had 9 bases not matched to a gene; V was cut back by 2 bases and J by 6 bases. CDR3 sequence reads: CATSRRVWDRGVNEQFF. CDR3 coding DNA: TGTGCCACCAGCAGAAGAGTCTGGGACAGGGGGGTCAATGAGCAGTTCTTC.

The rearrangement joins TRBV12-3 or TRBV12-4 to TRBJ1-6, with D hard to call. Trimming pared 3 bases from V and 9 bases from J, leaving 9 bases between. CDR3 length: 13 amino acids. CDR3 DNA sequence: TGTGCCAGCAGTTTTTCGAACCGTTCACCCCTCCACTTT. This gives the protein CASSFSNRSPLHF.

The V call is TRBV4-3, the J call TRBJ2-5, with D perhaps matching TRBD1 or TRBD2 (5 bases each). Germline V CDR1 and CDR2: LGHNA, YSLEER. V was trimmed by 1 base and J by 5 bases, leaving 5 bases between them. The CDR3 extends over 12 amino acids. The CDR3 region is CASSQGGETQYF. As DNA, the CDR3 is TGCGCCAGCAGCCAAGGGGGGGAGACCCAGTACTTC.

The chain recombines TRBV5-1 with TRBJ2-1; D may be TRBD1 (6 bases). V gave up 7 bases and J gave up 3 bases, with 14 bases separating them. The CDR3 runs 14 residues. CDR1 SGHRS and CDR2 YFSETQ come from the germline V gene. The DNA for the CDR3 is TGCGCCAGCGGTCGGGCAGGGGTCTACAATGAGCAGTTCTTC. Translated, it gives CASGRAGVYNEQFF.

This clone was counted a single time. J is TRBJ2-3 and V is TRBV6-5, with D hard to call. This CDR3 comprises 13 residues. Trimming stripped 7 bases from V and 0 bases from J, with 8 bases between. Per the germline V gene, CDR1 is MNHEY and CDR2 is SVGAGI. In DNA form, the CDR3 reads TGTGCCAGCAACCACCCTAGCACAGATACGCAGTATTTT. Translated, it gives CASNHPSTDTQYF.

The rearrangement uses TRBV28 and TRBJ2-2; 10 bases line up with TRBD2. V lost 8 bases to trimming and J lost 3 bases; unmatched junction nucleotides: 6. CDR1 and CDR2 from the germline V gene are MDHEN and SYDVKM. The CDR3 is 15 amino acids. The CDR3 protein is CASGLTSGHTGELFF. The CDR3 nucleotides are TGTGCCAGCGGCCTGACTAGCGGGCACACCGGGGAGCTGTTTTTT.

The V and J genes are TRBV19 and TRBJ2-1, with D perhaps assigned TRBD1 or TRBD2 (6 bases each). CDR1 is LNHDA, CDR2 SQIVND, per germline (reference sequence). CDR3 length: 14 residues. V was trimmed by 7 bases and J by 8 bases, leaving 18 bases between them. The chain's CDR3 is CASKWGARTDEQFF. DNA of the CDR3: TGTGCCAGTAAGTGGGGGGCAAGAACGGATGAGCAGTTCTTC.

This clone was counted a single time. In DNA, the CDR3 is TGCAGCGTTGAAGCTATGTCAGGGACCCATATACGGTCGCAGTATTTT. Its protein is CSVEAMSGTHIRSQYF. This chain joins TRBV29-1 and TRBJ2-3; D assignment may be TRBD1 or TRBD2 (5 bases each). This CDR3 comprises 16 residues. The V end lost 1 base, the J end lost 10 bases, and 24 bases lay between the germline ends. Germline CDR1 and CDR2: SQVTM and ANQGSEA.

The chain joins TRBV5-1 to TRBJ2-3; 8 bases align to TRBD2. The J segment lost 4 bases and the V segment lost 4 bases, leaving 5 bases of the junction unmatched. Germline lookup yields CDR1 SGHRS and CDR2 YFSETQ. The CDR3 extends over 14 amino acids. This CDR3 is CASSREGGSDTQYF. CDR3 in DNA: TGCGCCAGCAGCCGGGAGGGAGGGTCAGATACGCAGTATTTT.

This chain connects TRBV9 to TRBJ1-6; a weak D match, TRBD1 (5 bases). Trimming removed 0 bases from V and 7 bases from J, with 11 bases in between. CDR1 and CDR2 (germline): SGDLS, YYNGEE. The CDR3 runs 15 residues. DNA for the CDR3: TGTGCCAGCAGCGTAGGGTCCAGGGTCAATTCACCCCTCCACTTT. This encodes CASSVGSRVNSPLHF.

The chain is built from TRBV4-3 and TRBJ1-6, with D perhaps TRBD1 (5 bases). V was pared by 2 bases and J by 3 bases, with 14 bases between. The CDR3 contains 17 residues. Germline CDR1 reads LGHNA; CDR2 reads YSLEER. This chain's CDR3 is CASSQPRSGLYNSPLHF. CDR3 coding DNA: TGCGCCAGCAGCCAACCTCGGTCAGGGCTCTATAATTCACCCCTCCACTTT.

The V and J genes are TRBV3-1 (or the pseudogene TRBV3-2) and TRBJ1-1, with unresolved D. The CDR3 extends over 15 amino acids. The ends were cut back, 2 bases at V and 6 bases at J, with 16 bases in the middle. CDR1 and CDR2 from the germline V gene are LGHDT and YNNKEL (reference sequence). In nucleotides, the CDR3 is TGTGCCAGCAGCCAAAACGACGTTCCAAGGGCTGAAGCTTTCTTT. As protein: CASSQNDVPRAEAFF.

This clone was found a few times. V is TRBV30 and J is TRBJ2-7; D is uncertain. The CDR3 loop spans 12 amino acids. Trimming shortened V by 0 bases and J by 6 bases, and 9 bases separated the two germline ends. Per germline, CDR1 GTSNPN and CDR2 SVGIG (reference sequence). The CDR3 spells CAWSVSGPEQYF. CDR3 DNA: TGTGCCTGGAGTGTATCAGGTCCCGAGCAGTACTTC.

The chain is built from TRBV13 and TRBJ1-1; D call uncertain. Trimming left V 2 bases short and J 3 bases short, with 1 base between. The CDR3 runs 11 residues. From germline, CDR1 is PRHDT and CDR2 FYEKMQ (reference sequence). The CDR3 DNA reads as TGTGCCAGCAGCTTATACACTGAAGCTTTCTTT. Protein: CASSLYTEAFF.